The 21 T cell receptor beta chains below come from one sample, sequenced in a study of blood T cells in healthy people across ages (dated by TCRdb to 2015 to 2017). Library prep was done by 5' RACE. Sequencing used an Illumina HiSeq 2500. A second PCR of roughly 7 to 11 cycles was performed with a sample-barcoded 5' primer and a J-beta primer mix. Using fastp trimming at Q25 and MiXCR clonotype assembly, TCRdb reanalyzed the public sequencing data and kept in-frame beta chains. Identical CDR3 protein sequences are pooled into one entry, listed with their most common genes and DNA. In this sample the table shows about 1.6 million distinct CDR3 sequences, about 35% of which occur a single time. The ten biggest clones cover about 11% of the sample. The specimen sequenced was blood. These receptor sequences come from a woman aged 25 to 39 in good health.

This clonotype was detected only a few times. The rearrangement uses TRBV7-2 and TRBJ1-1, with no clear D. Trimming pared 0 bases from V and 4 bases from J, leaving 15 bases between. CDR1 SGHTA and CDR2 FQGNSA come from the germline V gene. The CDR3 loop spans 16 amino acids. The CDR3 bases are TGTGCCAGCAGCTTAGCGACCGGTCGGGGTTCCACTGAAGCTTTCTTT. Protein: CASSLATGRGSTEAFF.

This clonotype has more than one count but fewer than ten. This chain joins TRBV24-1 and TRBJ2-1, with a weak D call TRBD2 (6 bases). V lost 5 bases, J lost 13 bases, and 17 bases lay in between. The CDR3 runs to 13 residues. CDR1 and CDR2 from the germline V gene are KGHDR and SFDVKD. This chain's CDR3 is CATSALTSGLQFF. The CDR3 coding sequence is TGTGCCACCAGTGCCCTGACTAGTGGTCTTCAGTTCTTC.

The chain has TRBV5-1 and TRBJ2-3; TRBD2 agrees at 8 bases. CDR1 and CDR2 from the germline V gene are SGHRS and YFSETQ. The CDR3 runs to 16 residues. J gave up 0 bases and V 4 bases, and 7 bases lay outside the gene matches. CDR3 in amino acids: CASSPGASGSTDTQYF. The DNA for the CDR3 is TGCGCCAGCAGCCCGGGGGCTAGCGGGAGCACAGATACGCAGTATTTT.

Here the CDR3 reads CASSYEGTGGQPQHF. CDR3 in DNA: TGTGCCAGCAGTTATGAGGGCACAGGGGGTCAGCCCCAGCATTTT. J is TRBJ1-5 and V is TRBV6-2 or TRBV6-3; TRBD1 matches at 8 bases. The ends lost 3 bases at V and 6 bases at J; junction bases unmatched: 7. Germline values: CDR1 MNHEY, CDR2 SVGEGT. The CDR3 consists of 15 residues.

For this clonotype: The junction departs from germline at one end; a sequencing error may be responsible. The genes are TRBV27 and TRBJ2-5; tentatively, D is TRBD1 (5 bases). The DNA end is more similar to TRBJ2-7, so the J call may be wrong. The V gene's germline CDR1 is MNHEY and CDR2 SMNVEV (reference sequence). The CDR3 consists of 12 residues. This CDR3 is CACSTTGSEQYF. The CDR3 nucleotides read TGTGCCTGCAGTACCACAGGATCCGAGCAGTACTTC.

The chain carries TRBV10-3 and TRBJ1-2; 9 bases are shared with TRBD1. The trim removed 6 bases at V and 5 bases at J, leaving 7 bases unmatched. Germline values: CDR1 ENHRY, CDR2 SYGVKD. The CDR3 runs to 14 residues. Written as DNA, the CDR3 is TGTGCCATCAGCGAACAAGGACAGGGGTATGGCTACACCTTC. Translation gives CAISEQGQGYGYTF.

A note on this clonotype: A junction end diverges from the germline sequence, so it may reflect a read error. The V gene is TRBV10-2, the J gene TRBJ2-7; D might be TRBD2 (5 bases). Germline assignment: CDR1 WSHSY and CDR2 SAAADI. The CDR3 sequence is 14 residues long. The CDR3 coding sequence is TGCGCCAGCAGGGAGTCCGACGGGATCTACGAGCAGTACTTC. Translation gives CASRESDGIYEQYF.

CDR3 amino acids: CASRRQGGGMPQHF. Written as DNA, the CDR3 is TGTGCCAGCAGAAGACAGGGGGGGGGGATGCCCCAGCATTTT. This rearrangement joins TRBV28 to TRBJ1-5; TRBD1 aligns across 9 bases. In germline, CDR1 is MDHEN, CDR2 SYDVKM. The V gene end was trimmed by 6 bases and the J gene end by 9 bases; junction bases not matched to a gene: 9. The CDR3 spans 14 residues.

This clonotype was seen only a few times. The gene calls are TRBV6-1 and TRBJ2-5; D possibly corresponds to TRBD1 (5 bases). CDR1 and CDR2 (germline): MNHNS, SASEGT. The length of the CDR3 is 15 residues. Trimming took off 2 bases at V and 5 bases at J, with 15 bases between the two ends. In DNA, the CDR3 is TGTGCCAGCAGTGAAATGGACATTCTTCCTGAGACCCAGTACTTC. Its protein product is CASSEMDILPETQYF.

Points on this clonotype: This likely traces to a read error, being one base from a far larger clone. Here the CDR3 DNA reads TGTACCAGCAGCCCCCGGGGGGGAGAGACCCAGTACTTC. This encodes CTSSPRGGETQYF. The chain is built from TRBV5-6 and TRBJ2-5; 8 nucleotides align to TRBD2. The CDR3 extends over 13 amino acids. The germline V gene encodes CDR1 SGHDT and CDR2 YYEEEE. Based on the CDR3 plus reference TRBV5-6 and TRBJ2-5, the full variable domain is DAGVTQSPTHLIKTRGQQVTLRCSPKSGHDTVSWYQQALGQGPQFIFQYYEEEERQRGNFPDRFSGHQFPNYSSELNVNALLLGDSALYLCTSSPRGGETQYFGPGTRLLVL.

This clonotype was picked up a small number of times. For the CDR3, the DNA is TGCAGTGCTATACAGGCATTTAGTCAGCCCCAGCATTTT. Its translation is CSAIQAFSQPQHF. The chain couples TRBV20-1 to TRBJ1-5, with a possible D match to TRBD1 (5 bases). V was trimmed by 4 bases and J by 6 bases, leaving 13 bases between them. The germline gives CDR1 DFQATT, CDR2 SNEGSKA (reference sequence). CDR3 length: 13 amino acids.

V and J are TRBV27 and TRBJ2-3; the match to TRBD1 covers 7 bases. The V and J ends lost 8 bases and 3 bases, in that order; junction bases with no gene match: 14. The germline gives CDR1 MNHEY, CDR2 SMNVEV (reference sequence). This CDR3 comprises 16 residues. CDR3 bases: TGTGCCAGCGGAAGGACAGGTTCCTACTGGACAGATACGCAGTATTTT. Its protein product is CASGRTGSYWTDTQYF.

The V gene is TRBV28, the J gene TRBJ2-5; 7 bases match TRBD1. The V segment lost 8 bases and the J segment 0 bases; nucleotides outside the gene matches: 9. Germline V lookup: CDR1 MDHEN, CDR2 SYDVKM. The CDR3 is 15 residues long. CDR3 amino acids: CASSDRDRHQETQYF. As DNA, the CDR3 is TGTGCCAGCTCGGACCGGGACAGACACCAAGAGACCCAGTACTTC.

The chain combines TRBV4-2 with TRBJ2-2, with a possible D match to TRBD2 (5 bases). Trimming took 4 bases from V and 7 from J, leaving 10 bases between them. The length of the CDR3 is 13 residues. Germline CDR1 and CDR2: LGHNA and YNFKEQ. In nucleotides, the CDR3 is TGTGCCAGCAGCCTGAGGGAAGTCGGGGAGCTGTTTTTT. Protein: CASSLREVGELFF.

V and J are TRBV20-1 and TRBJ2-1; TRBD2 matches 8 bases. V shed 3 bases and J 10 bases; nucleotides not matched to a gene: 14. This CDR3 is 15 amino acids long. Germline V CDR1 and CDR2: DFQATT, SNEGSKA (reference sequence). The CDR3 sequence is CSARGRAGAKGEQFF. As DNA, the CDR3 is TGCAGTGCTAGGGGACGAGCGGGGGCTAAGGGGGAGCAGTTCTTC.

This clonotype was observed at least ten times. V usage is TRBV29-1 and J usage is TRBJ2-7, with a possible D match to TRBD1 (6 bases). V was shortened by 0 bases and J by 7 bases, with 16 bases between the two germline ends. The germline V gene has CDR1 SQVTM and CDR2 ANQGSEA. The CDR3 loop spans 14 amino acids. The CDR3 loop is CSVEEPGQGLEQYF. The DNA for the CDR3 is TGCAGCGTTGAAGAACCGGGACAAGGGTTGGAGCAGTACTTC.

This sequence joins TRBV15 and TRBJ2-7; tentative D call: TRBD2 (6 bases). This CDR3 is built from 14 residues. The ends were cut back, 5 bases at V and 4 bases at J, with 15 bases in the middle. Germline lookup yields CDR1 LNHNV and CDR2 YYDKDF (reference sequence). The CDR3 is CATSPDAGRYEQYF. The DNA for the CDR3 is TGTGCCACCAGCCCCGATGCGGGGCGATACGAGCAGTACTTC.

This clonotype has more than one count but fewer than ten. This rearrangement joins TRBV5-1 to TRBJ2-2; perhaps D is TRBD1 or TRBD2 (5 bases each). With 5 bases removed from V and 4 bases from J, the gap between germline ends came to 12 bases. This CDR3 is 14 amino acids long. Germline CDR1 is SGHRS and CDR2 is YFSETQ. CDR3 in DNA: TGCGCCAGCAGGTTCTACGGGGCCACCGGGGAGCTGTTTTTT. Translation: CASRFYGATGELFF.

This clonotype was counted many times. V usage is TRBV21-1 and J usage is TRBJ2-3; the DNA was not compared with TRBD2, the D call given in the table. TRBV21-1 is shown as a pseudogene. This CDR3 has 21 residues. In nucleotides, the CDR3 is TGTGCCAGCAGCAAAAGTCGGTGGCGCCGTGCGTGTCTAGCGGGAACAGATACGCAGTATTTT. This sequence encodes CASSKSRWRRACLAGTDTQYF.

The gene calls are TRBV7-2 and TRBJ2-7; D might be TRBD1 (6 bases). Looked up from germline, CDR1 is SGHTA and CDR2 is FQGNSA. Trimming shortened V by 4 bases and J by 2 bases, and 12 bases separated the two germline ends. This CDR3 spans 14 amino acids. The CDR3 DNA follows: TGTGCCAGCAGCTCAGGGGTGCAAACCTACGAGCAGTACTTC. It codes for CASSSGVQTYEQYF.

In its sample, this clonotype was seen many times. The rearrangement joins TRBV12-3 or TRBV12-4 to TRBJ2-7; weak D call: TRBD2 (5 bases). Trimming left V 6 bases short and J 9 bases short, with 18 bases between. The CDR3 covers 13 residues. The CDR3 loop reads CASSGSSGIVQYF. As DNA, the CDR3 is TGTGCCAGCAGCGGATCCTCCGGGATTGTGCAGTACTTC.